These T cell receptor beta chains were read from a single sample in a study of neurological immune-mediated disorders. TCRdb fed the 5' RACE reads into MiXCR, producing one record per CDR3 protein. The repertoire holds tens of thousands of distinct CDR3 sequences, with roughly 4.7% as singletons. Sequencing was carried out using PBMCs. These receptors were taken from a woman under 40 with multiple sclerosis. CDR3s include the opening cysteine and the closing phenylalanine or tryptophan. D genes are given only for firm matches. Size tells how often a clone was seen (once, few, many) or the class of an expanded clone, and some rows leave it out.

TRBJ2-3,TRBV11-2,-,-,TGTGCCAACAGCTTAGTTTCAGATACGCAGTATTTT,CANSLVSDTQYF
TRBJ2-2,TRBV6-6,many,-,TGTGCCAGCAGGCAGGGGGGCACCGGGGAGCTGTTTTTT,CASRQGGTGELFF
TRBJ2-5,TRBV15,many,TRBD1,TGTGCCACCAGCCCCCGAGGTTCCCCATTGACAGGGTTGATGGGAGAGACCCAGTACTTC,CATSPRGSPLTGLMGETQYF
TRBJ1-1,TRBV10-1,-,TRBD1,TGCGCCAGCAGATCCGGGACAGGGGTGCGTACTCAGAACACTGAAGCTTTCTTT,CASRSGTGVRTQNTEAFF
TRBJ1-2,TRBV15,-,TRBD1,TGTGCCACCAGCAGAGAACAGGGGTACTATGGCTACACCTTC,CATSREQGYYGYTF
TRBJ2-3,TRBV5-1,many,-,TGCGCCAGCAGCTCTCAGGGGGGGGGCACAGATACGCAGTATTTT,CASSSQGGGTDTQYF
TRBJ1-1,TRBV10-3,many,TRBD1,TGTGCCATCAGTGAGAACCGGGACAGGGTCAATGAAGCTTTCTTT,CAISENRDRVNEAFF
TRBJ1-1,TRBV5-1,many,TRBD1,TGCGCCAGCAGTACGGGACAGACAAAGAACACTGAAGCTTTCTTT,CASSTGQTKNTEAFF
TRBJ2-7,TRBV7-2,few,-,TGTGCCAGCAGCCGGGGACGGGATAACTCATACGAGCAGTACTTC,CASSRGRDNSYEQYF
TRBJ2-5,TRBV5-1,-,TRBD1,TGCGCCAGCAGCTACGACAGGGTGTTAGAGACCCAGTACTTC,CASSYDRVLETQYF
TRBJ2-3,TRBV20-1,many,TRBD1,TGCAGTGCTAGGGGACAGGGTTTAGGCACAGATACGCAGTATTTT,CSARGQGLGTDTQYF
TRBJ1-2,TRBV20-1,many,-,TGCAGTGCTACCCAAAGAGTCCCCGTCTATGGCTACACCTTC,CSATQRVPVYGYTF
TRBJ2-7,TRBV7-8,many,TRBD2,TGTGCCAGCAGCTTATTGACGGGAGGGCCCAACGAGCAGTACTTC,CASSLLTGGPNEQYF
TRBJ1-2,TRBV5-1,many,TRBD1,TGCGCCAGCAGCTTGGATACAGGGGAATACTCTGGCTACACCTTC,CASSLDTGEYSGYTF
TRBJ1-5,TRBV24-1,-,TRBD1,TGTGCCACCAGTGATTCCTCAGGGGGCGGTCTGCCCCAGCATTTT,CATSDSSGGGLPQHF
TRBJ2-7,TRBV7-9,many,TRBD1,TGTGCCAGCAGCTACGGACAGGGAGTTATCTCCGAGCAGTACTTC,CASSYGQGVISEQYF
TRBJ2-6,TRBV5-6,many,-,TGTGCCAGCAGCTTGAGACGCTGGGGGGCTGGGGCCAACGTCCTGACTTTC,CASSLRRWGAGANVLTF
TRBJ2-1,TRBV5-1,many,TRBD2,TGCGCCAGCAGCCTCCAAGCTCTAGCGGGAGGGCCCTATGAGCAGTTCTTC,CASSLQALAGGPYEQFF
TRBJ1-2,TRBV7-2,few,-,TGTGCCAGCAGCCCGGGAGGGGCTGGACGAGCTAACTATGGCTACACCTTC,CASSPGGAGRANYGYTF
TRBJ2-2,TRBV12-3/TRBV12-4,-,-,TGTGCCAGCAGTTTCAATGTTCCGGCGAACACCGGGGAGCTGTTTTTT,CASSFNVPANTGELFF
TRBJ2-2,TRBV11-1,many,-,TGTGCCAGCAGCTCGAGTCAGGGTAACACCGGGGAGCTGTTTTTT,CASSSSQGNTGELFF
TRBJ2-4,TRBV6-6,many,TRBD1,TGTGCCAGCAGTTACTCGGGACAGATCACCTCCAAAAACATTCAGTACTTC,CASSYSGQITSKNIQYF
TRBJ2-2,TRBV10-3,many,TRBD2,TGTGCCATCAACCTAGCGGGACGGACCGGGGAGCTGTTTTTT,CAINLAGRTGELFF
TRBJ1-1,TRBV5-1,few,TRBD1,TGCGCCAGCAGCTTGGAACAGGGGGTGAACACTGAAGCTTTCTTT,CASSLEQGVNTEAFF
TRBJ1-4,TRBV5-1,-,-,TGCGCCAGCAGCGTCCTGGGGGGCTGGGAAGAAAAACTGTTTTTT,CASSVLGGWEEKLFF
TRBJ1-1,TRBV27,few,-,TGTGCCAGCAGTTTAAGGGAGGGTTCCGAAGCTTTCTTT,CASSLREGSEAFF
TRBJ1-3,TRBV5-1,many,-,TGCGCCAGCAGCTTGGACGTCGGAAACACCATATATTTT,CASSLDVGNTIYF
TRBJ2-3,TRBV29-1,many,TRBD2,TGCAGCGTTGAGACCGGGACTAGCGGGGGGGCGTCGCAGTATTTT,CSVETGTSGGASQYF
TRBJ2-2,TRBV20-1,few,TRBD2,TGCAGTGCTAGAGATAGGAGAGCGGGGGAGACCGGGGAGCTGTTTTTT,CSARDRRAGETGELFF
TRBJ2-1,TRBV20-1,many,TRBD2,TGCAGTGCTGACGTCTCTAGCGGGGGCTACTACAATGAGCAGTTCTTC,CSADVSSGGYYNEQFF
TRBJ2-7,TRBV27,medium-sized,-,TGTGCCAGCAGGCCCGGGACAACGTCCTCCTACGAGCAGTACTTC,CASRPGTTSSYEQYF
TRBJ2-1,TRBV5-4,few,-,TGTGCCAGCAGCTTGAGCTCCTCCTACAATGAGCAGTTCTTC,CASSLSSSYNEQFF
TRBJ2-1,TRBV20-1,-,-,TGCAGTGCTAGTGCCTGGGAGGATGAGCAGTTCTTC,CSASAWEDEQFF
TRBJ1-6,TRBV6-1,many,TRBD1,TGTGCCAGCAGGGCGGACAGGGCCCTTAATTCACCCCTCCACTTT,CASRADRALNSPLHF
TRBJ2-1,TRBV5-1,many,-,TGCGCCAGCAGCTTGGCGCTGGGCTTGGAGCAGTTCTTC,CASSLALGLEQFF
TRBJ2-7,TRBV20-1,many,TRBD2,TGCAGTGCTACTCGAGGACTAGCGGGAGGTGAGCAGTACTTC,CSATRGLAGGEQYF
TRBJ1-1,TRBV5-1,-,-,TGCGCCAGCAGCCCGGGACGGATGAACACTGAAGCTTTCTTT,CASSPGRMNTEAFF
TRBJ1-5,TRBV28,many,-,TGTGCCAGCTGGGGAACAGGGCCCTATAGCAATCAGCCCCAGCATTTT,CASWGTGPYSNQPQHF
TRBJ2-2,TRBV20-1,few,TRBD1,TGCAGTGCTAGCGGCAGGGGGCTCGGCACCGGGGAGCTGTTTTTT,CSASGRGLGTGELFF
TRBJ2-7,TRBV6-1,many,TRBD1,TGTGCCAGCTGCCGGGGTGGGGCAGGGGGCTTCTACGAGCAGTACTTC,CASCRGGAGGFYEQYF
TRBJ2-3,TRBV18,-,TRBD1,TGTGCCAGCTCACCCAGGGGGCAGGGCGGAGATACGCAGTATTTT,CASSPRGQGGDTQYF
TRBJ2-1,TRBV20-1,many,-,TGCAGTGCTAGGTTGTCGAGGGGTCCGGAGAGCTCCTACAATGAGCAGTTCTTC,CSARLSRGPESSYNEQFF
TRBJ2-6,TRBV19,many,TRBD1,TGTGCCAGTAGTATGACAGGGGGCTCTGGGGCCAACGTCCTGACTTTC,CASSMTGGSGANVLTF
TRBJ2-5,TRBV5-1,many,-,TGCGCCAGCAGCTTGGTGGTAGGGGGAGGGGGCCATTCGTCTCAAGAGACCCAGTACTTC,CASSLVVGGGGHSSQETQYF
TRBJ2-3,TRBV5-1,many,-,TGCGCCAGCAGCTTTGAGACAGATACGCAGTATTTT,CASSFETDTQYF
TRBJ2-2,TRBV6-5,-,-,TGTGCCAGCAGTTACTCGACTGGGGGAAACACCGGGGAGCTGTTTTTT,CASSYSTGGNTGELFF
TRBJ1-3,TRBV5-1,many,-,TGCGCCAGCAGCTCCTCGATACCTGGAAACACCATATATTTT,CASSSSIPGNTIYF
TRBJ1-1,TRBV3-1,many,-,TGTGCCAGCAGCCAAGTAGGTGGGCTGAACACTGAAGCTTTCTTT,CASSQVGGLNTEAFF
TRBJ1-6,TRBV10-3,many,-,TGTGCCATTGGAGGGGGGGGGGAGTCGCATTATTCACCCCTCCACTTT,CAIGGGGESHYSPLHF
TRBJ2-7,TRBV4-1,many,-,TGCGCCAGCAGCCGGACAGAGACCTACGAGCAGTACTTC,CASSRTETYEQYF
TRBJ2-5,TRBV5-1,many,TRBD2,TGCGCCAGCAGCTCCGGGACTAGCGGAGCAGAGACCCAGTACTTC,CASSSGTSGAETQYF
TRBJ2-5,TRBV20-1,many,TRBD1,TGCAGTGCCGTCCTTACAGGGGAAGAGACCCAGTACTTC,CSAVLTGEETQYF